These 6 T cell receptor beta chains came from one sample sequenced in a study of shared T cell receptors in the human thymus. TCRdb's table, derived via immunoSEQ multiplex PCR, lists solely in-frame clones and lacks some. The sample records about 710,000 clones, around 87% being singletons. The same data also contributed to another study, on human thymus T cells.

Sequencing used thymocytes. The receptors shown here come from a boy younger than two with a congenital heart defect.

The chain is built from TRBV29-1 and TRBJ2-3; D is perhaps TRBD2 (6 bases). With 1 base removed from V and 4 bases from J, the gap between germline ends came to 18 bases. CDR1 and CDR2 (germline): SQVTM, ANQGSEA. This CDR3 is built from 16 residues. This chain's CDR3 is CSVEAGTREKPDTQYF. DNA for the CDR3: TGCAGCGTTGAAGCGGGCACACGGGAGAAGCCAGATACGCAGTATTTT.

The chain links TRBV27 to TRBJ2-1; TRBD1 might be the D (7 bases). V was cut by 6 bases and J by 8 bases, with 14 bases left in between. This CDR3 spans 13 amino acids. CDR1 is MNHEY and CDR2 is SMNVEV in the germline V gene (reference sequence). The CDR3 region has the DNA TGTGCCAGCAGGACCAGGGGGGTGGATGAGCAGTTCTTC. It translates to CASRTRGVDEQFF.

The rearrangement joins TRBV5-1 to TRBJ2-1; 7 bases align to TRBD1. Trimming took 4 bases from V and 0 from J; bases not matched to a gene: 7. CDR3 length: 16 amino acids. The germline gives CDR1 SGHRS, CDR2 YFSETQ. The CDR3 region is CASSKGQDLSYNEQFF. Written as DNA, the CDR3 is TGCGCCAGCAGCAAAGGACAGGATCTCTCCTACAATGAGCAGTTCTTC.

This clone was found a few times. The chain links TRBV19 to TRBJ1-2; D unclear. The ends were cut back, 1 base at V and 0 bases at J, with 6 bases in the middle. The germline gives CDR1 LNHDA, CDR2 SQIVND (reference sequence). The CDR3 extends over 14 amino acids. The CDR3 loop reads CASSIVAANYGYTF. The CDR3 region has the DNA TGTGCCAGTAGTATAGTAGCAGCTAACTATGGCTACACCTTC.

The chain recombines TRBV4-1 with TRBJ1-2; 12 bases are shared with TRBD1. This CDR3 has 14 amino acids. J gave up 11 bases and V 4 bases, and 8 bases lay outside the gene matches. From germline, CDR1 is MGHRA and CDR2 YSYEKL. This CDR3 is CASSPTGTGGLYTF. CDR3 DNA sequence: TGCGCCAGCAGCCCAACCGGGACAGGGGGCCTGTACACCTTC.

V gene TRBV7-4 combines with J gene TRBJ1-1; possible D gene TRBD1, 5 bases. V lost 5 bases to trimming and J lost 1 base, with 8 bases between them. There are 13 residues in the CDR3. Looked up from germline, CDR1 is SGHVT and CDR2 is SQSDAQ. The CDR3, as DNA: TGTGCCAGCAGCCAGGGAACGAACACTGAAGCTTTCTTT. Translating gives CASSQGTNTEAFF.